A single TCR beta chain is shown here with its context. The antigen is unknown. These data are taken from a study of OX40 agonist ivuxolimab in advanced cancers. Study in general: The eligibility criteria allowed prior anti-PD-1, anti-PD-L1 or anti-CTLA-4 therapy, and about 40% had some.

The study's findings and limits: No determination was made of the antigen specificity of the expanded peripheral T cells.

Some clones are missing from TCRdb's copy, which holds only in-frame ones; the method was immunoSEQ multiplex PCR. Found here are 90,000 to 100,000 clones, roughly 85% of them singletons; the top ten hold approximately 0.5%. Germline CDR1 is SGHAT and CDR2 is FQNNGV. Trimming removed 4 bases at V and 0 bases at J, with 12 bases between. The CDR3 runs to 15 residues. Sample: CD4+ or CD8+ T cells sorted from blood, taken in a trial of the OX40 agonist ivuxolimab. This chain joins TRBV11-2 and TRBJ1-1, with D unclear. This clonotype originated in an adult with an advanced solid tumor such as melanoma, head and neck, liver or kidney cancer. Here the CDR3 DNA reads TGTGCCAGCAGCTCGAGAGGACCGATGAACACTGAAGCTTTCTTT. This translates into CASSSRGPMNTEAFF.